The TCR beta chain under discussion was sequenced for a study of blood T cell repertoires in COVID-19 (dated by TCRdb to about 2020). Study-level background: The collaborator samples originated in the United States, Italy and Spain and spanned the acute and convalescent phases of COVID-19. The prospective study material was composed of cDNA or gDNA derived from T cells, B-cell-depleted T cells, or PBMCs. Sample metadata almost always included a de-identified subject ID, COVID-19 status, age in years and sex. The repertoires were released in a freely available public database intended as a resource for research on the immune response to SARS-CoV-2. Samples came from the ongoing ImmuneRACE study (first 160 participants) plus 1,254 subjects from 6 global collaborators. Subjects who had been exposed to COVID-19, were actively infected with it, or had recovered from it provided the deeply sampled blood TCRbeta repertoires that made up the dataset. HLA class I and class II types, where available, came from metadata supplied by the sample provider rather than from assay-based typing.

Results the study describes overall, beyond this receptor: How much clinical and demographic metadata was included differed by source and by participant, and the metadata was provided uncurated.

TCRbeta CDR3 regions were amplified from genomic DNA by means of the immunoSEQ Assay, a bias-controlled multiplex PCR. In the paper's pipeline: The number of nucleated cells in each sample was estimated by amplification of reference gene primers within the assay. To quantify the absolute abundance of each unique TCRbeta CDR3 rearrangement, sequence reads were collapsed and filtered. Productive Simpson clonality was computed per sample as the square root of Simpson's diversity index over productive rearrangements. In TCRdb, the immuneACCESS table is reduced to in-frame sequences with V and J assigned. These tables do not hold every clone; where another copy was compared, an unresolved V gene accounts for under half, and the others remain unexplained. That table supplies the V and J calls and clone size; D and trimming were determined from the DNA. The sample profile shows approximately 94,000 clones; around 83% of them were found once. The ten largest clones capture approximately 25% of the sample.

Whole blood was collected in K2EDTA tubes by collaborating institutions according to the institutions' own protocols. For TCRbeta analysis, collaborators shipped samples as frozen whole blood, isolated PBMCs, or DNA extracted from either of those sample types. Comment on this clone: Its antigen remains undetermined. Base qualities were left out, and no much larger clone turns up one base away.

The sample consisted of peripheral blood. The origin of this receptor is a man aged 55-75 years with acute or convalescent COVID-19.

The CDR3 reads as follows: CASSSGQQSYNSPLHF. Here is the DNA: TGTGCCAGCAGCTCAGGACAGCAAAGTTATAATTCACCCCTCCACTTT. The sequence joins TRBV5-6 to TRBJ1-6; TRBD1 is a weak D gene call, 6 bases matching. CDR1 and CDR2 are read off the germline V gene as SGHDT and YYEEEE. Trimming costs V 3 bases and J 4 bases, and their ends lie 14 bases apart. From the cysteine through the phenylalanine, the CDR3 covers 16 amino acids. The DNA shown is the 48-base CDR3, in frame from base 1.